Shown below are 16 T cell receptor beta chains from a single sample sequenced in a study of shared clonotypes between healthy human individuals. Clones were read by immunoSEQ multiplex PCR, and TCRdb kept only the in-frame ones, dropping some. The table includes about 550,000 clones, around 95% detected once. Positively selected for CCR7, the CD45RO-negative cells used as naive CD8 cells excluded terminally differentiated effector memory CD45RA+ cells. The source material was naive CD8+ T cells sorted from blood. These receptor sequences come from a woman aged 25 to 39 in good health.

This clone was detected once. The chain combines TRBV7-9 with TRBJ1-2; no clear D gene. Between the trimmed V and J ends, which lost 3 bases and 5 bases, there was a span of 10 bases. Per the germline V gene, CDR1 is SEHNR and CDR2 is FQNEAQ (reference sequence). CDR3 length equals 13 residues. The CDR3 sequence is CASSLEGLYGYTF. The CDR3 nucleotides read TGTGCCAGCAGCTTGGAGGGTTTATATGGCTACACCTTC.

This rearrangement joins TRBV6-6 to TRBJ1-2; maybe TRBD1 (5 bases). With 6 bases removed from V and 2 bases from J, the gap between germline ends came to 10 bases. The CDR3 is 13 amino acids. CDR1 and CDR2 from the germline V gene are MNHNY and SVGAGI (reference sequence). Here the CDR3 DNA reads TGTGCCAGCAGCAAGACAGAAAACTATGGCTACACCTTC. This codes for CASSKTENYGYTF.

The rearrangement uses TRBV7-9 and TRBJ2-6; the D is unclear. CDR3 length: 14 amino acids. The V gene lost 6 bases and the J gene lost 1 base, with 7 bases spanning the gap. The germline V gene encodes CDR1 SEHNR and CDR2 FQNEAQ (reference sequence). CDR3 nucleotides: TGTGCCAGCAGAGAGGTGTCTGGGGCCAACGTCCTGACTTTC. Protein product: CASREVSGANVLTF.

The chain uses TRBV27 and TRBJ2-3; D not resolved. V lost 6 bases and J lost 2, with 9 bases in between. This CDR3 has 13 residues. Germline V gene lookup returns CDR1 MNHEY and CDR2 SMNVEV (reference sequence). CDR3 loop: CASSPTHTDTQYF. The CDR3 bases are TGTGCCAGCAGCCCGACCCACACAGATACGCAGTATTTT.

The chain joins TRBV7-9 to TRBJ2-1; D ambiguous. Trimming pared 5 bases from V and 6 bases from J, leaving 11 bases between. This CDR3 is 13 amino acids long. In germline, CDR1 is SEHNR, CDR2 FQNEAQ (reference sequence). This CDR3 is CASSASNLNEQFF. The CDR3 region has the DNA TGTGCCAGCAGCGCAAGTAACCTCAATGAGCAGTTCTTC.

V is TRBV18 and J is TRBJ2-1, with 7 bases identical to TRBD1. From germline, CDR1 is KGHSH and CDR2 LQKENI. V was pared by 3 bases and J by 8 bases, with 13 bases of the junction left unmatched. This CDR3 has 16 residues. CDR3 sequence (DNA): TGTGCCAGCTCACCGGCTGAGGGGGCAATGGTTTATGAGCAGTTCTTC. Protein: CASSPAEGAMVYEQFF.

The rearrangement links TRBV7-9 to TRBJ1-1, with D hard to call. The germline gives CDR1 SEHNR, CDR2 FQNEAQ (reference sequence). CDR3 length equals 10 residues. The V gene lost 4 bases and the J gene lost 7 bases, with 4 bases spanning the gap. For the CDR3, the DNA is TGTGCCAGCAGCTCCCTTGAAGCTTTCTTT. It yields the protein CASSSLEAFF.

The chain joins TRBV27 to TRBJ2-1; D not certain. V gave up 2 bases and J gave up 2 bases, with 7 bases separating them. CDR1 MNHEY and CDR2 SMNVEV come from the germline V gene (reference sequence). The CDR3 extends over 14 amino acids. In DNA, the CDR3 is TGTGCCAGCAGTTTAATTCCAGCCTACAATGAGCAGTTCTTC. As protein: CASSLIPAYNEQFF.

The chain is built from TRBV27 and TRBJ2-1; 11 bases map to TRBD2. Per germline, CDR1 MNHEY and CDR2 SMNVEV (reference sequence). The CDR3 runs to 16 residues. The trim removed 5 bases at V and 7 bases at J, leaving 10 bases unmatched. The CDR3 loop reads CASSPTTSGSRNEQFF. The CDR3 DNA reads TGTGCCAGCAGTCCCACAACTAGCGGGAGCCGGAATGAGCAGTTCTTC.

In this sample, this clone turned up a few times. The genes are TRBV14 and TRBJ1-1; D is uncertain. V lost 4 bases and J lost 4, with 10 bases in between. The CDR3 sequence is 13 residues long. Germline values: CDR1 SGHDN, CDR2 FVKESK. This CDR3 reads CASSPIWGTEAFF. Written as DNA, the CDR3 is TGTGCCAGCAGCCCAATCTGGGGCACTGAAGCTTTCTTT. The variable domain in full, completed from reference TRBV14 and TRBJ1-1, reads EAGVTQFPSHSVIEKGQTVTLRCDPISGHDNLYWYRRVMGKEIKFLLHFVKESKQDESGMPNNRFLAERTGGTYSTLKVQPAELEDSGVYFCASSPIWGTEAFFGQGTRLTVV.

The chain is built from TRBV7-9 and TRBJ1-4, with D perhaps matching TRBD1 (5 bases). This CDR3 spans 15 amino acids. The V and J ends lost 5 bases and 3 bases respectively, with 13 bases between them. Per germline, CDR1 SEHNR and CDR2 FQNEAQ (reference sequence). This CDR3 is CASSPPRGPNEKLFF. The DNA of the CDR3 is TGTGCCAGCAGCCCGCCTCGGGGCCCTAATGAAAAACTGTTTTTT.

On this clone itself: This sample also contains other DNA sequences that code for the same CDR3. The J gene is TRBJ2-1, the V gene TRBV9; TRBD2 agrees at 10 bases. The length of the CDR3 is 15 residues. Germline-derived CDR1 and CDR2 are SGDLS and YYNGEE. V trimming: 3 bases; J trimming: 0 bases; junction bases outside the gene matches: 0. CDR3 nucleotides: TGTGCCAGCAGCGCTAGCGGGAGCTCCTACAATGAGCAGTTCTTC. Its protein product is CASSASGSSYNEQFF. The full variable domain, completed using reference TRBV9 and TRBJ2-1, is DSGVTQTPKHLITATGQRVTLRCSPRSGDLSVYWYQQSLDQGLQFLIQYYNGEERAKGNILERFSAQQFPDLHSELNLSSLELGDSALYFCASSASGSSYNEQFFGPGTRLTVL.

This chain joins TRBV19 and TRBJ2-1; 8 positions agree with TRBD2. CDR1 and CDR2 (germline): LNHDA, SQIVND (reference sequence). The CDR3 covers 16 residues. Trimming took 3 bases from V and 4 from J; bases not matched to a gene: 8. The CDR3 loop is CASSILGGRPYNEQFF. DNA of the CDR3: TGTGCCAGTAGTATTCTTGGCGGGAGGCCGTACAATGAGCAGTTCTTC. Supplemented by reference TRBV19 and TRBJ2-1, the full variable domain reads DGGITQSPKYLFRKEGQNVTLSCEQNLNHDAMYWYRQDPGQGLRLIYYSQIVNDFQKGDIAEGYSVSREKKESFPLTVTSAQKNPTAFYLCASSILGGRPYNEQFFGPGTRLTVL.

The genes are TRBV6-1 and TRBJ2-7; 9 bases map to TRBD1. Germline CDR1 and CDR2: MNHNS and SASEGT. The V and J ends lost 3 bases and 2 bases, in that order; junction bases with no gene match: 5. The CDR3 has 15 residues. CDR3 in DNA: TGTGCCAGCAGTGAGTTGGGACAGGGACCCTACGAGCAGTACTTC. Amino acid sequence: CASSELGQGPYEQYF.

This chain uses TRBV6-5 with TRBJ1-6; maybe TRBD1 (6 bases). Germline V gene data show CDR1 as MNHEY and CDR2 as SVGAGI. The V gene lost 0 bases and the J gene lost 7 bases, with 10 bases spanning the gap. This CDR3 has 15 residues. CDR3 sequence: CASSYSGHWNSPLHF. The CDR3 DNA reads TGTGCCAGCAGTTACTCGGGACACTGGAATTCACCCCTCCACTTT.

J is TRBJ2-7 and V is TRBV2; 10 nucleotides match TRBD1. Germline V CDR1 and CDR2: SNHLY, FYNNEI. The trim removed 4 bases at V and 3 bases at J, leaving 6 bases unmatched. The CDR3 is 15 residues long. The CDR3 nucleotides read TGTGCCAGCAGTGGTCGGGACAGGGGAAACTACGAGCAGTACTTC. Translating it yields CASSGRDRGNYEQYF.